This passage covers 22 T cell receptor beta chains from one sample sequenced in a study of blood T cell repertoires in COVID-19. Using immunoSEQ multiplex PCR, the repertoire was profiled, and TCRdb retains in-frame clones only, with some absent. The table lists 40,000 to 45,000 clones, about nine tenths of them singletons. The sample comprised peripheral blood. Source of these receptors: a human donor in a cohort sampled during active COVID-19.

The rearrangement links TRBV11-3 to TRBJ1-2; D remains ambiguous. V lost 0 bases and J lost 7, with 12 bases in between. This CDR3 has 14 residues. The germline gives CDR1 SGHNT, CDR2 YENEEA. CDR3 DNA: TGTGCCAGCAGCTTAGATCCCTCCCTGCGTGGCTACACCTTC. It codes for CASSLDPSLRGYTF.

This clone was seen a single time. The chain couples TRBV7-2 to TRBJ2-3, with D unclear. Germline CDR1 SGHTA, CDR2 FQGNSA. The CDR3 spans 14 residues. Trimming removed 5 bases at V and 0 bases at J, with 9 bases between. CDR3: CASSPVRSTDTQYF. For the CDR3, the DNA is TGTGCCAGCAGCCCGGTGAGGAGCACAGATACGCAGTATTTT.

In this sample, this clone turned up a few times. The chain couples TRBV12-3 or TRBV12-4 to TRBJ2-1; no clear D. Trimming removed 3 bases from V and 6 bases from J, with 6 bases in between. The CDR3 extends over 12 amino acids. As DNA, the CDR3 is TGTGCCAGCAGTTTGTCGGGCAATGAGCAGTTCTTC. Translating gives CASSLSGNEQFF.

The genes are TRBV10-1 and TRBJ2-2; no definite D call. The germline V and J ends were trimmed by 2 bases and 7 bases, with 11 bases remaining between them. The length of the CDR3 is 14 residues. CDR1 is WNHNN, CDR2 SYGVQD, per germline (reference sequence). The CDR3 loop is CASSEVPGYGELFF. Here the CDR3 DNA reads TGCGCCAGCAGTGAGGTACCGGGTTACGGGGAGCTGTTTTTT.

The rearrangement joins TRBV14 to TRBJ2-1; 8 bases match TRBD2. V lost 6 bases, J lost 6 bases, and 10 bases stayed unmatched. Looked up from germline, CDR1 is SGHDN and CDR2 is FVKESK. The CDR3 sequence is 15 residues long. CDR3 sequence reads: CASRRGAGVGNEQFF. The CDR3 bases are TGTGCCAGCAGACGGGGAGCGGGAGTCGGCAATGAGCAGTTCTTC.

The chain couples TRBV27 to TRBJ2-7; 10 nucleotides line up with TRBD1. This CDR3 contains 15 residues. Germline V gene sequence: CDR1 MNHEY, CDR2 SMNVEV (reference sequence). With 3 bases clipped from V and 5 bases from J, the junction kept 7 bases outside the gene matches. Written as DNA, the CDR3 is TGTGCCAGCAGTTTCTCCGGAGACAGGGGGCACGAGCAGTACTTC. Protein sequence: CASSFSGDRGHEQYF.

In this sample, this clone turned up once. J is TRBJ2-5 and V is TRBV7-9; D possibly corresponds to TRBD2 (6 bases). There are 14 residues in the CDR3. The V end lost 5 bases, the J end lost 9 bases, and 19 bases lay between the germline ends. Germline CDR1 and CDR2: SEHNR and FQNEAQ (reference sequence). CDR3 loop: CASSTGLPPRPQYF. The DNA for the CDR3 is TGTGCCAGCAGCACGGGACTCCCCCCGAGACCCCAGTACTTC.

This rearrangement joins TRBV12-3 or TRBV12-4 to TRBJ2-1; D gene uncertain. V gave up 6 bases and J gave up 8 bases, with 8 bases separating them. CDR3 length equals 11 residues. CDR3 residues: CASSQLDEQFF. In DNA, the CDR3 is TGTGCCAGCAGCCAACTCGATGAGCAGTTCTTC.

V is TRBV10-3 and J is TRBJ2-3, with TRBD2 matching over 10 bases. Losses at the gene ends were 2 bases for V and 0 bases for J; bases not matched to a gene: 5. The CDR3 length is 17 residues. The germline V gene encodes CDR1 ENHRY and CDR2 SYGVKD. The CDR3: CAISETSGDTSTDTQYF. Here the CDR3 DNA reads TGTGCCATCAGTGAGACTAGCGGGGACACTAGCACAGATACGCAGTATTTT.

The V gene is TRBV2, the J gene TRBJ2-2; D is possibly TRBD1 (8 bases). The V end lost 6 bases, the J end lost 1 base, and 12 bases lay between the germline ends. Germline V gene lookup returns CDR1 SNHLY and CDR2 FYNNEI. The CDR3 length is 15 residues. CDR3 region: CASRGGTGNTGELFF. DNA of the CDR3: TGTGCCAGCAGGGGGGGGACAGGGAACACCGGGGAGCTGTTTTTT.

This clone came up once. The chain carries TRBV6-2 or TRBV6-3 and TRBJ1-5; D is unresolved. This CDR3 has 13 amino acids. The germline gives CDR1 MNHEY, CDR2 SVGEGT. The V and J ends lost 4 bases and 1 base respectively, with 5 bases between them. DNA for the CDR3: TGTGCCAGCAGTTTTGGCAGCAATCAGCCCCAGCATTTT. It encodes CASSFGSNQPQHF.

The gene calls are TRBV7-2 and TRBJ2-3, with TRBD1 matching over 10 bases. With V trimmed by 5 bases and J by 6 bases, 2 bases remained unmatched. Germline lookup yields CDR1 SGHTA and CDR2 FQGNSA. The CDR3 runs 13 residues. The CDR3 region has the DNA TGTGCCAGCAGCACGGACAGGGGGGATACGCAGTATTTT. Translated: CASSTDRGDTQYF.

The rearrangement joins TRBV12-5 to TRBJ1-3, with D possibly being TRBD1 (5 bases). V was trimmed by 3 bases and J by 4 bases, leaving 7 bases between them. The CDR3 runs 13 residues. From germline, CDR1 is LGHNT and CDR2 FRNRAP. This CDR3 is CASGFSGGNTIYF. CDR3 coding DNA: TGTGCTAGTGGTTTCTCAGGGGGAAACACCATATATTTT.

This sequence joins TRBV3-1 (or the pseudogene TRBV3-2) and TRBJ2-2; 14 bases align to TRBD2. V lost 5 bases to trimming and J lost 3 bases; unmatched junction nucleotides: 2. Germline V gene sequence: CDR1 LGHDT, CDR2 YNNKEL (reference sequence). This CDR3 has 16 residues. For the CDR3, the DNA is TGTGCCAGCAGCAGGGGACTAGCGGGAGACACCGGGGAGCTGTTTTTT. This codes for CASSRGLAGDTGELFF.

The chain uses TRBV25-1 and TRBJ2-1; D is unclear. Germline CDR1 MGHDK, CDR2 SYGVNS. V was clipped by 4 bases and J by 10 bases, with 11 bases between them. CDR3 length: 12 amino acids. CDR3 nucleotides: TGTGCCAGCAGTGTTCAACAGAAGGAGCAGTTCTTC. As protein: CASSVQQKEQFF.

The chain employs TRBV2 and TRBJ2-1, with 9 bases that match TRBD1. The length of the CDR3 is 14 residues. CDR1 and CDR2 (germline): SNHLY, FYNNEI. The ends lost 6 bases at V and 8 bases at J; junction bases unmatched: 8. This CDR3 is CASRRGQGSDEQFF. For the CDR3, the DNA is TGTGCCAGCAGGAGGGGACAGGGTAGTGATGAGCAGTTCTTC. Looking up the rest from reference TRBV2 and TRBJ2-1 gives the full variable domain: EPEVTQTPSHQVTQMGQEVILRCVPISNHLYFYWYRQILGQKVEFLVSFYNNEISEKSEIFDDQFSVERPDGSNFTLKIRSTKLEDSAMYFCASRRGQGSDEQFFGPGTRLTVL.

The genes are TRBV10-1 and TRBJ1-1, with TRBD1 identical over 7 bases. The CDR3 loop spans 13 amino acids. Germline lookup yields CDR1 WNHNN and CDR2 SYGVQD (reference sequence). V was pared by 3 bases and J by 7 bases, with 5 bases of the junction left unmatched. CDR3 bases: TGCGCCAGCAGTGATTACAGGGGCGGTGAAGCTTTCTTT. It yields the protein CASSDYRGGEAFF.

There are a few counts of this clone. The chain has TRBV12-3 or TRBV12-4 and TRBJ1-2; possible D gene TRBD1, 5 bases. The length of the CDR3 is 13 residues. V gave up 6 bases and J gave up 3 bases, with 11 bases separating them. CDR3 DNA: TGTGCCAGCAGGGGGGGGACCGACTATGGCTACACCTTC. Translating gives CASRGGTDYGYTF.

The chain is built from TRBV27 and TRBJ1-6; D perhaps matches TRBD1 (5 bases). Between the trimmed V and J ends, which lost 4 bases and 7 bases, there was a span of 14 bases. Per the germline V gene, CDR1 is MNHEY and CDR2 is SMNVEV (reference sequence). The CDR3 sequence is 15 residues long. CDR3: CASSSGGLRNSPLHF. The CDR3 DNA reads TGTGCCAGCAGTTCCGGGGGGTTAAGAAATTCACCCCTCCACTTT.

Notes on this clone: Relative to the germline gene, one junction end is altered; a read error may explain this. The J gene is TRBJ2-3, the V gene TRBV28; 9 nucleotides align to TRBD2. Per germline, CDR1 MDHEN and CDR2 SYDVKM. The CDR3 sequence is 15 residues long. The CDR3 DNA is TGTGCCAGCAGTCGCCCCGGGACTAGCAGAGATACGCAGTATTTT. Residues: CASSRPGTSRDTQYF.

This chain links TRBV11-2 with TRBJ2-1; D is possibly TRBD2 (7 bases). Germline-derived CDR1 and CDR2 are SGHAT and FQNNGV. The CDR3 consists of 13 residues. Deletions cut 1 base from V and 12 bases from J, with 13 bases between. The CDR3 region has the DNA TGTGCCAGCAGCTTAGGGGGGGGGCCCCGGCAGTTCTTC. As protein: CASSLGGGPRQFF.

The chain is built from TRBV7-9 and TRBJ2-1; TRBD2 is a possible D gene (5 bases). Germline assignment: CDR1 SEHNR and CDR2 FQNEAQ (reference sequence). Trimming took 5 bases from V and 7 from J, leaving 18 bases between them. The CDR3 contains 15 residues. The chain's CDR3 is CASSPPTRSGNEQFF. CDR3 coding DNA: TGTGCCAGCAGCCCTCCTACTAGGAGCGGTAATGAGCAGTTCTTC.